This TCR beta chain was profiled in a study of control samples from healthy donors and cancer patients. In its sample, this clone was seen once. Produced via immunoSEQ multiplex PCR; TCRdb's table is partial and in-frame only. The sample has under 85,000 clones; 93% are singletons. Looked up from germline, CDR1 is SGHNT and CDR2 is YYREEE (reference sequence). Unmatched junction bases numbered 10, after V lost 6 bases and J lost 5 bases. There are 15 residues in the CDR3. The chain joins TRBV5-4 to TRBJ2-5; the match to TRBD2 covers 10 bases. Sequencing used PBMCs. This sequence was found in a woman between 35 and 50 years old with lung cancer. The CDR3 spells CASTFPGLAQETQYF. The CDR3 region has the DNA TGTGCCAGCACCTTCCCGGGACTAGCGCAGGAGACCCAGTACTTC.